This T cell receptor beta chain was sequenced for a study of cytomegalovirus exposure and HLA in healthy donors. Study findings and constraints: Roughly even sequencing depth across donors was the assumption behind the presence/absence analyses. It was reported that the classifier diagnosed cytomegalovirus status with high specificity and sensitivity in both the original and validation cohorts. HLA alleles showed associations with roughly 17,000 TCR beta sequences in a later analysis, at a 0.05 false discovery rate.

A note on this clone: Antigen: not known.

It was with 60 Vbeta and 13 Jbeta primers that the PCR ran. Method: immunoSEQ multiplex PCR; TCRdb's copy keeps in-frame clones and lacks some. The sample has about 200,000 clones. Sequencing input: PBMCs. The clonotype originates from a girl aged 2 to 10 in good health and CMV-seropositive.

CDR3 sequence: CASIGGTGELFF. CDR3 nucleotide sequence: TGTGCCAGTATAGGCGGAACCGGGGAGCTGTTTTTT. The gene calls are TRBV19 and TRBJ2-2, with D unclear. The CDR3 runs to 12 residues. Germline V gene lookup returns CDR1 LNHDA and CDR2 SQIVND (reference sequence). Trimming left V 7 bases short and J 5 bases short, with 8 bases between.